This TCR beta chain stems from a study of identical twins. This CDR3 comprises 17 residues. CDR1 is SGHTA, CDR2 FQGTGA, per germline. V was clipped by 4 bases and J by 5 bases; unmatched bases: 11. TCRdb re-derived calls from the 5' RACE reads in MiXCR, one entry per CDR3 protein. The sample holds nearly 200,000 distinct CDR3 sequences; about 15% are singletons and the top ten take roughly two fifths. A further study also used this sample, focusing on T cells expressing NK-cell markers. That source adds: These clonotypes additionally ranked first within the CD3+CD56-NKG2C+ fraction of several donors.

The sample comprised CD8+ T cells sorted from blood. The TCR originated in a woman aged 18-35 years in good health. The chain couples TRBV7-3 to TRBJ2-1; 10 nucleotides line up with TRBD1. The CDR3 DNA reads as TGTGCCAGCAGCTGGGGGCCCGGGACAGGGGTGAACAATGAGCAGTTCTTC. This codes for CASSWGPGTGVNNEQFF.